In this sample, the clone carrying this T cell receptor (beta chain) turned up once. Germline CDR1 reads SGHTS; CDR2 reads YDEGEE. The CDR3 is 15 amino acids. Trimming took 7 bases from V and 4 from J, leaving 17 bases between them. The record originates from a study of blood T cell repertoires in COVID-19. Study as a whole: Collection of acute and convalescent COVID-19 samples took place in the United States, Italy and Spain.

Data came from immunoSEQ multiplex PCR; TCRdb stores just in-frame clones and leaves some out. Seen here are fewer than 400,000 clones, about 87% observed once, and the top ten hold about 9.8%. Adults between roughly 18 and 100 years of age took part from about two dozen US areas. Researchers sorted participants into cohorts using their self-reported clinical history. Recovered participants had two consecutive negative NP/OP PCR tests, healthcare professional clearance, or symptom resolution. The chain links TRBV5-8 to TRBJ1-4; no reliable D call. This receptor was identified in a woman aged 18-29 years who had recovered from COVID-19. Material: PBMCs or T cells enriched from blood (not recorded which). CDR3 loop: CASGRGWTVNEKLFF. CDR3 coding DNA: TGTGCCAGCGGGCGGGGTTGGACGGTTAATGAAAAACTGTTTTTT.